Following are 27 T cell receptor beta chains from one sample sequenced in a study of cytomegalovirus exposure and HLA in healthy donors. With 60 Vbeta and 13 Jbeta primers, the PCR was carried out. Only in-frame clones appear in the TCRdb table, and some are missing; sequencing was by immunoSEQ multiplex PCR. The sample has approximately 200,000 clones; approximately 79% are singletons. Sequenced sample: PBMCs. All receptors come from a woman under 40 in good health and CMV-seropositive.

The chain couples TRBV6-5 to TRBJ2-1; 7 bases map to TRBD1. Germline lookup yields CDR1 MNHEY and CDR2 SVGAGI. The CDR3 has 12 residues. J was trimmed by 10 bases and V by 6 bases; bases with no gene match: 6. CDR3 bases: TGTGCCAGCAGAGACGCGGACAGGGAGCAGTTCTTC. It is translated as CASRDADREQFF.

The chain combines TRBV4-3 with TRBJ2-7; TRBD2 matches 7 bases. The CDR3 extends over 14 amino acids. Germline assignment: CDR1 LGHNA and CDR2 YSLEER. The ends lost 2 bases at V and 3 bases at J; junction bases unmatched: 4. The CDR3 DNA sequence: TGCGCCAGCAGCCAAACAACGGGGGGCTACGAGCAGTACTTC. Protein: CASSQTTGGYEQYF.

The chain is built from TRBV9 and TRBJ1-1; 9 bases line up with TRBD1. J was trimmed by 4 bases and V by 3 bases; bases with no gene match: 4. The CDR3 loop spans 14 amino acids. CDR1 is SGDLS and CDR2 is YYNGEE in the germline V gene. CDR3 amino acids: CASSDGTGLTEAFF. CDR3 in DNA: TGTGCCAGCAGCGACGGGACAGGGCTCACTGAAGCTTTCTTT.

The gene calls are TRBV5-6 and TRBJ1-1, with D maybe TRBD1 (5 bases). The CDR3 has 14 residues. Germline V gene lookup returns CDR1 SGHDT and CDR2 YYEEEE. V shed 0 bases and J shed 1 base, with 7 bases lying between them. The CDR3 DNA follows: TGTGCCAGCAGCTTGGGACAGCGGAACACTGAAGCTTTCTTT. It specifies CASSLGQRNTEAFF.

This chain connects TRBV9 to TRBJ2-1; D not certain. This CDR3 spans 15 amino acids. Germline V gene data show CDR1 as SGDLS and CDR2 as YYNGEE. The V end was cut by 5 bases, the J end by 1 base, with 13 bases between. The DNA of the CDR3 is TGTGCCAGCAGTCAGACCCCCAGGTCCTACAATGAGCAGTTCTTC. Translation: CASSQTPRSYNEQFF. Filled out from reference TRBV9 and TRBJ2-1, the complete variable domain reads DSGVTQTPKHLITATGQRVTLRCSPRSGDLSVYWYQQSLDQGLQFLIQYYNGEERAKGNILERFSAQQFPDLHSELNLSSLELGDSALYFCASSQTPRSYNEQFFGPGTRLTVL.

There are a few counts of this clone. V and J are TRBV7-9 and TRBJ1-3; 9 bases line up with TRBD1. CDR1 is SEHNR and CDR2 is FQNEAQ in the germline V gene (reference sequence). The trim removed 1 base at V and 0 bases at J, leaving 7 bases unmatched. This CDR3 has 18 amino acids. This CDR3 reads CASSLGTGDYYSGNTIYF. The CDR3 coding sequence is TGTGCCAGCAGCTTAGGGACAGGGGATTACTACTCTGGAAACACCATATATTTT.

This chain links TRBV5-6 with TRBJ1-4; possible D gene TRBD1, 6 bases. From germline, CDR1 is SGHDT and CDR2 YYEEEE. The CDR3 has 15 amino acids. V was clipped by 4 bases and J by 0 bases, with 10 bases between them. CDR3 bases: TGTGCCAGCAGCGCCTGGACAGCAACTAATGAAAAACTGTTTTTT. Protein product: CASSAWTATNEKLFF.

The chain couples TRBV7-2 to TRBJ1-1; TRBD1 might be the D (6 bases). V was shortened by 5 bases and J by 0 bases, with 25 bases between the two germline ends. The CDR3 loop spans 19 amino acids. The V gene's germline CDR1 is SGHTA and CDR2 FQGNSA. The DNA for the CDR3 is TGTGCCAGCAGCCCAGGGGCTGGGGATATATGGGAGTTGAACACTGAAGCTTTCTTT. Translated: CASSPGAGDIWELNTEAFF.

This chain connects TRBV7-9 to TRBJ2-2; 9 bases align to TRBD1. This CDR3 is 16 amino acids long. Germline CDR1 reads SEHNR; CDR2 reads FQNEAQ (reference sequence). Trimming removed 5 bases from V and 8 bases from J; junction bases left unmatched: 12. The CDR3 spells CASSRADRGQSGELFF. For the CDR3, the DNA is TGTGCCAGCAGCCGGGCGGACAGGGGTCAATCGGGGGAGCTGTTTTTT.

This chain links TRBV30 with TRBJ1-1; weak D call: TRBD1 (5 bases). From germline, CDR1 is GTSNPN and CDR2 SVGIG (reference sequence). The V and J ends lost 5 bases and 6 bases respectively, with 10 bases between them. The CDR3 runs 11 residues. The CDR3 is CAWSGGAEAFF. The CDR3 DNA is TGTGCCTGGTCAGGAGGGGCTGAAGCTTTCTTT.

The chain has TRBV7-8 and TRBJ1-2; no firm D call. The CDR3 spans 12 residues. With 5 bases removed from V and 0 bases from J, the gap between germline ends came to 4 bases. Per germline, CDR1 SGHVS and CDR2 FQNEAQ. As DNA, the CDR3 is TGTGCCAGCAGCCCCGCTAACTATGGCTACACCTTC. As protein: CASSPANYGYTF.

The rearrangement joins TRBV27 to TRBJ2-5, with D possibly TRBD1 on 7 matching bases. Between the trimmed V and J ends, which lost 5 bases and 7 bases, there was a span of 17 bases. The CDR3 has 14 residues. Germline lookup yields CDR1 MNHEY and CDR2 SMNVEV (reference sequence). CDR3 in DNA: TGTGCCAGCAGTCATAGACAGGGAGGTTTGACCCAGTACTTC. Translation: CASSHRQGGLTQYF.

This clone has just one count. The sample has other DNA sequences that encode this CDR3 too. The rearrangement uses TRBV18 and TRBJ1-1, with 7 bases matching TRBD1. This CDR3 is built from 13 residues. V was pared by 3 bases and J by 7 bases, with 5 bases of the junction left unmatched. Germline V CDR1 and CDR2: KGHSH, LQKENI. CDR3 sequence (DNA): TGTGCCAGCTCACCCCTCCAGGGGGGTGAAGCTTTCTTT. This codes for CASSPLQGGEAFF.

This clone appeared a few times. CDR3 loop: CASSHTRTNEQFF. CDR3 DNA: TGTGCCAGCAGCCATACTAGGACCAATGAGCAGTTCTTC. The chain uses TRBV5-4 and TRBJ2-1; TRBD2 is a possible D gene (5 bases). Trimming shortened V by 4 bases and J by 6 bases, and 11 bases separated the two germline ends. Germline V lookup: CDR1 SGHNT, CDR2 YYREEE (reference sequence). This CDR3 is 13 amino acids long.

The gene calls are TRBV7-2 and TRBJ2-5; D possibly corresponds to TRBD2 (5 bases). CDR1 and CDR2 from the germline V gene are SGHTA and FQGNSA. The germline V and J ends were trimmed by 5 bases and 1 base, with 8 bases remaining between them. The CDR3 covers 13 residues. CDR3 sequence reads: CASSREPQETQYF. In nucleotides, the CDR3 is TGTGCCAGCAGCCGGGAACCCCAAGAGACCCAGTACTTC.

The V and J genes are TRBV7-8 and TRBJ2-5; TRBD1 agrees at 8 bases. Germline-derived CDR1 and CDR2 are SGHVS and FQNEAQ. This CDR3 region has 15 residues. J gave up 2 bases and V 1 base, and 3 bases lay outside the gene matches. In DNA form, the CDR3 reads TGTGCCAGCAGCTTAGGCTGGACAGGGCAAGAGACCCAGTACTTC. It encodes CASSLGWTGQETQYF.

The chain uses TRBV13 and TRBJ2-5; 7 positions match TRBD2. Germline CDR1 PRHDT, CDR2 FYEKMQ (reference sequence). V lost 4 bases to trimming and J lost 3 bases; unmatched junction nucleotides: 11. This CDR3 has 16 amino acids. The CDR3, as DNA: TGTGCCAGCAGCTACCTACATAGGACTAGGGAAGAGACCCAGTACTTC. Its protein product is CASSYLHRTREETQYF.

This clone has a handful of counts. The genes are TRBV6-5 and TRBJ1-5; possible D gene TRBD1, 6 bases. Per the germline V gene, CDR1 is MNHEY and CDR2 is SVGAGI. Trimming removed 0 bases from V and 3 bases from J, with 9 bases in between. There are 15 residues in the CDR3. This CDR3 reads CASSYSGQNNQPQHF. DNA for the CDR3: TGTGCCAGCAGTTACTCAGGACAGAACAATCAGCCCCAGCATTTT.

In nucleotides, the CDR3 is TGTGCCAGCAGCCAAGACAGGGGGCATAACGAGCAGTACTTC. Translating it yields CASSQDRGHNEQYF. The V gene is TRBV5-6, the J gene TRBJ2-7, with 10 bases that match TRBD1. The CDR3 sequence is 14 residues long. CDR1 is SGHDT, CDR2 YYEEEE, per germline. V dropped 4 bases and J dropped 5; count of bases not matched to a gene: 6.

The chain uses TRBV4-3 and TRBJ2-3, with 7 bases that match TRBD2. J gave up 2 bases and V 2 bases, and 10 bases lay outside the gene matches. The CDR3 runs to 17 residues. Germline CDR1 reads LGHNA; CDR2 reads YSLEER. In DNA form, the CDR3 reads TGCGCCAGCAGCCAACGAAGAGCGGGGCTGATCACAGATACGCAGTATTTT. It encodes CASSQRRAGLITDTQYF.

The chain couples TRBV11-2 to TRBJ2-6, with D perhaps matching TRBD2 (6 bases). Between the trimmed V and J ends, which lost 1 base and 5 bases, there was a span of 12 bases. This CDR3 spans 16 amino acids. Germline assignment: CDR1 SGHAT and CDR2 FQNNGV. The CDR3 here is CASSLVGGPRANVLTF. The CDR3 DNA reads as TGTGCCAGCAGCTTAGTGGGGGGACCTAGGGCCAACGTCCTGACTTTC. Full variable domain (outside the CDR3, taken from reference TRBV11-2 and TRBJ2-6): EAGVAQSPRYKIIEKRQSVAFWCNPISGHATLYWYQQILGQGPKLLIQFQNNGVVDDSQLPKDRFSAERLKGVDSTLKIQPAKLEDSAVYLCASSLVGGPRANVLTFGAGSRLTVL.

The V and J genes are TRBV5-1 and TRBJ1-1, with 9 bases that match TRBD1. CDR1 is SGHRS and CDR2 is YFSETQ in the germline V gene. CDR3 size: 17 residues. Trimming removed 0 bases from V and 2 bases from J; junction bases left unmatched: 8. The CDR3, as DNA: TGCGCCAGCAGCTTGGGACAGGGGGAGTTGGATAACACTGAAGCTTTCTTT. This gives the protein CASSLGQGELDNTEAFF.

The chain links TRBV5-1 to TRBJ2-5; D is undetermined. Matching the DNA end better, TRBJ2-7 makes the J call doubtful. Per germline, CDR1 SGHRS and CDR2 YFSETQ. The CDR3 loop spans 13 amino acids. CDR3 sequence (DNA): TGCGCCAGCAGCCCCCTTGCGAGCTACGAGCAGTACTTC. This sequence encodes CASSPLASYEQYF.

The rearrangement links TRBV30 to TRBJ2-3; no clear D. The CDR3 runs to 11 residues. From germline, CDR1 is GTSNPN and CDR2 SVGIG (reference sequence). Trimming left V 2 bases short and J 4 bases short, with 4 bases between. As DNA, the CDR3 is TGTGCCTGGAGTTCCGCAGATACGCAGTATTTT. As protein: CAWSSADTQYF.

The rearrangement joins TRBV2 to TRBJ1-2, with D tentatively TRBD1 (5 bases). CDR1 is SNHLY, CDR2 FYNNEI, per germline. There are 14 residues in the CDR3. Trimming pared 4 bases from V and 2 bases from J, leaving 11 bases between. The CDR3: CASSADSTNYGYTF. CDR3 bases: TGTGCCAGCAGTGCTGACAGTACAAACTATGGCTACACCTTC. Filled out from reference TRBV2 and TRBJ1-2, the complete variable domain reads EPEVTQTPSHQVTQMGQEVILRCVPISNHLYFYWYRQILGQKVEFLVSFYNNEISEKSEIFDDQFSVERPDGSNFTLKIRSTKLEDSAMYFCASSADSTNYGYTFGSGTRLTVV.

The gene calls are TRBV6-4 and TRBJ2-7; TRBD2 matches at 9 bases. The CDR3 has 15 residues. Trimming at V came to 6 bases and at J to 0 bases, leaving 6 bases not matched to a gene. Germline assignment: CDR1 MRHNA and CDR2 SNTAGT. CDR3: CASRDHSGSSYEQYF. The CDR3 nucleotides read TGTGCCAGCAGAGACCATAGCGGGAGCTCCTACGAGCAGTACTTC.

J is TRBJ1-1 and V is TRBV6-5, with D tentatively TRBD1 (5 bases). Germline loops: CDR1 MNHEY, CDR2 SVGAGI. Trimming removed 8 bases from V and 3 bases from J, with 13 bases in between. The CDR3 totals 13 residues. The CDR3, as DNA: TGTGCCAGCTGCAGGGTTTGGGACACTGAAGCTTTCTTT. This translates into CASCRVWDTEAFF.